This TCR beta chain was recorded in a study of blood T cell repertoires in COVID-19 (dated by TCRdb to 2018 to 2021). About the study as a whole: Samples from collaborators originated in the United States, Italy and Spain and spanned both the acute and convalescent phases of COVID-19. The repertoires were released in a freely available public database meant as a resource for research on the immune response to SARS-CoV-2. The dataset comprised deeply sampled blood TCRbeta repertoires from subjects exposed to, actively infected with, or recovered from COVID-19. A de-identified subject ID, COVID-19 status, age in years and sex were almost always included in the sample metadata. The material from the prospective study consisted of cDNA or gDNA derived from T cells, B-cell-depleted T cells, or PBMCs. Samples were obtained from the ongoing ImmuneRACE study (first 160 participants) and from 1,254 subjects provided by 6 global collaborators. Where available, HLA class I and class II types were taken from metadata supplied by the sample provider and were not determined by assay-based typing. Overall results and qualifications from the work: Clinical and demographic metadata were provided uncurated, with the amount varying by source and participant.

About this clone: This clone's antigen is unknown. At one end the junction does not follow the germline gene, possibly because of a read error.

One collaborating source in Seattle enrolled patients while the patients were actively infected and followed the patients over time throughout the course of disease. Each collaborating institution followed its own protocols to collect whole blood in K2EDTA tubes. For TCRbeta analysis, collaborators shipped samples in one of three forms: frozen whole blood, isolated PBMCs, or DNA extracted from either of those sample types. TCRbeta CDR3 regions were amplified from genomic DNA by means of the immunoSEQ Assay, a bias-controlled multiplex PCR. Concerning the study's data processing: Nucleated cell counts per sample were estimated from amplification of reference gene primers within the assay. To quantify the absolute abundance of each unique TCRbeta CDR3 rearrangement, sequence reads were collapsed and filtered. For each sample, productive Simpson clonality was calculated as the square root of Simpson's diversity index over productive rearrangements. TCRdb retrieved this table from immuneACCESS and kept in-frame rearrangements only. Not all clones are present; in checked studies, unresolved V genes account for under half, and no reason is known for the remainder. The V and J calls and clone size were taken over from that table, and D and trimming were inferred from the DNA. The sample table shows 150,000 or so clones, and 79% are seen once. In total, the top ten clones hold about 7.8% of the sample.

The germline V gene supplies CDR1 MDHEN and CDR2 SYDVKM. The CDR3 runs 13 amino acids, cysteine and phenylalanine included. Only the CDR3 region is kept as DNA, spanning 39 bases read in frame from base 1. The sample taken for sequencing was peripheral blood. This receptor chain uses TRBV28 and TRBJ2-7; TRBD1 matches 7 bases in the middle. This receptor was obtained from a woman aged 60-75 years with COVID-19, enrolled during active disease. The DNA reads as follows: TGTGCCAGCAGTGAGTCCCCGGGACAGTCAATATTTTTC. This gives the protein CASSESPGQSIFF.